This T cell receptor (beta chain) emerged from a study of T-cell memory formation after mild COVID-19. One entry per CDR3 protein, called by TCRdb with MiXCR from the 5' RACE reads. The data show 350,000 to 450,000 distinct CDR3 sequences, with less than 25% seen just once and 7.5% to 10% held by the top ten. This CDR3 is built from 18 residues. CDR1 and CDR2 from the germline V gene are SGHTA and FQGNSA. Trimming removed 4 bases from V and 7 bases from J, with 28 bases in between. The gene calls are TRBV7-2 and TRBJ1-2; D remains ambiguous. This sequence originates from an adult woman who had mild COVID-19 (a few samples of this study predate the infection). Cell type and time point are not known. Sequenced sample: PBMCs or a T cell subset sorted from them (not recorded which). The CDR3 reads CASSSQKDRWEPVGGYTF. The CDR3 DNA is TGTGCCAGCAGCTCACAGAAGGATAGATGGGAACCGGTTGGTGGCTACACCTTC.